This T cell receptor beta chain came from a study of post-analysis software for immune sequencing data. In the study overall: Patients with relapsing-remitting, secondary progressive and progressive-relapsing multiple sclerosis courses were all represented.

Germline lookup yields CDR1 SGHTA and CDR2 FQGNSA. V lost 5 bases and J lost 7, with 14 bases in between. The length of the CDR3 is 13 residues. TCR beta cDNA libraries had unique molecular identifiers. Researchers reported roughly 0.5 million cDNA molecules coming from about 0.98 to 11 million T cells. TCRdb re-derived calls from the PCR reads in MiXCR, one entry per CDR3 protein. The sample records about 770,000 distinct CDR3 sequences, approximately 44% being singletons. Notes on the study in general: Controls showed significantly higher normalized Chao1 diversity than did multiple sclerosis patients. Same-batch samples co-clustered strongly by F measure. Among roughly five TRBV segments more frequent in patients than controls were TRBV5-6, TRBV5-1 and TRBV20-1.

A remark on this clonotype: Its antigen is undetermined.

The sample comprised blood. The V gene is TRBV7-2, the J gene TRBJ1-1; TRBD1 might be the D (5 bases). This TCR derives from a girl aged 5 to 17 with multiple sclerosis. CDR3 in amino acids: CASSGAGEIEAFF. CDR3 in DNA: TGTGCCAGCAGCGGGGCGGGGGAGATTGAAGCTTTCTTT.